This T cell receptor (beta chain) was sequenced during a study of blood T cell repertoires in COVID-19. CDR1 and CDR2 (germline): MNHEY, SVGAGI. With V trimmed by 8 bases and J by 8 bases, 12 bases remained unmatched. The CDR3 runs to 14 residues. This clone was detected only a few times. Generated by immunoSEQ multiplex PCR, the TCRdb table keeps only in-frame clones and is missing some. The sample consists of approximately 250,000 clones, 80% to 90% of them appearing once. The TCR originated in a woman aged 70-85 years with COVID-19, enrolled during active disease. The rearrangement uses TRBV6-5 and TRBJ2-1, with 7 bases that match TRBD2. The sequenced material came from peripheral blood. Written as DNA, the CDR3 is TGTGCCAGCGTCTTGGCGGGGGTTCTAGATGAGCAGTTCTTC. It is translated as CASVLAGVLDEQFF.